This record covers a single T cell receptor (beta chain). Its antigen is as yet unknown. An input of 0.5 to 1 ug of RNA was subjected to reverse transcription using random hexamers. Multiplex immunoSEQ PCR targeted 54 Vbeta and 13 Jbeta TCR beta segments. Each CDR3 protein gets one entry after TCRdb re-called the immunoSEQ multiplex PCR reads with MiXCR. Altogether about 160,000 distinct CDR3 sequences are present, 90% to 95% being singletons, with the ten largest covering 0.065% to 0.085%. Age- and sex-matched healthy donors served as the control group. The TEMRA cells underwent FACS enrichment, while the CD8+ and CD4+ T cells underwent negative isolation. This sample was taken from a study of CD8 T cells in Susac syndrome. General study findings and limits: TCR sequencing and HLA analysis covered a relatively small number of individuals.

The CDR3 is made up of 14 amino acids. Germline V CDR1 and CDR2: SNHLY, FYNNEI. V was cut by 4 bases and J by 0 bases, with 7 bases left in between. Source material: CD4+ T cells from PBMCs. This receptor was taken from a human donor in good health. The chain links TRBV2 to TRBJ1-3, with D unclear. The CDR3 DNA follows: TGTGCCAGCAGTGGGTCGAGCTCTGGAAACACCATATATTTT. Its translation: CASSGSSSGNTIYF.